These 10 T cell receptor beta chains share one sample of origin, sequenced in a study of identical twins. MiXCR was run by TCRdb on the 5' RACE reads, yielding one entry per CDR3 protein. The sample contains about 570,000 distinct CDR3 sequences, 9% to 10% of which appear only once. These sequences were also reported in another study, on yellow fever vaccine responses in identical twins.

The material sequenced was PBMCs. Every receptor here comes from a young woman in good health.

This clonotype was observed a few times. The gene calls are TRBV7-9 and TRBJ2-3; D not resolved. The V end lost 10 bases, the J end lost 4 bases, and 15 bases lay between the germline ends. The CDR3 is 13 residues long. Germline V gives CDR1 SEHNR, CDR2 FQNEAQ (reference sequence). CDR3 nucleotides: TGTGCCAATGCCCGGGCGGATCCAGATACGCAGTATTTT. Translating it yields CANARADPDTQYF.

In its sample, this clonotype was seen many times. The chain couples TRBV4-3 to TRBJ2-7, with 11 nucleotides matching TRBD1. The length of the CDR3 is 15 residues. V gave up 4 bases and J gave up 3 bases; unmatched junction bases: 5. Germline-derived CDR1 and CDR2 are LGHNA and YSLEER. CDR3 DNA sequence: TGCGCCAGCAGCCGCCGGGACAGGGGGAGCTACGAGCAGTACTTC. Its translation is CASSRRDRGSYEQYF.

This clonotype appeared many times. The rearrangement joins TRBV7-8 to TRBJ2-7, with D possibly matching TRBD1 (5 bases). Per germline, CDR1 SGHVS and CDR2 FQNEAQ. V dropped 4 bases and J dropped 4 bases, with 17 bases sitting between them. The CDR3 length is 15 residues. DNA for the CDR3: TGTGCCAGCAGCTCCGTGGACATTAGGGCGTACGAGCAGTACTTC. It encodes CASSSVDIRAYEQYF. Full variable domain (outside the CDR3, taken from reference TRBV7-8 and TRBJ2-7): GAGVSQSPRYKVAKRGQDVALRCDPISGHVSLFWYQQALGQGPEFLTYFQNEAQLDKSGLPSDRFFAERPEGSVSTLKIQRTQQEDSAVYLCASSSVDIRAYEQYFGPGTRLTVT.

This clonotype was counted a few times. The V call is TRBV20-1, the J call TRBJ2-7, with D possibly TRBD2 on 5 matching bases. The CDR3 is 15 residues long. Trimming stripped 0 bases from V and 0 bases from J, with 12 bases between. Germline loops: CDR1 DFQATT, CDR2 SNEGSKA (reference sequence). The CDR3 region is CSARDPTGNSYEQYF. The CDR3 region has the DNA TGCAGTGCTAGAGATCCTACGGGAAACTCCTACGAGCAGTACTTC.

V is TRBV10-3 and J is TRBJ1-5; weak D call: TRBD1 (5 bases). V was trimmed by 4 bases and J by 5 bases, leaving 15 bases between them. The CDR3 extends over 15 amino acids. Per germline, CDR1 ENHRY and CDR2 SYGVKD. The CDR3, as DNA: TGTGCCATCAGTGGGGCAGGGAGGTCGGATCAGCCCCAGCATTTT. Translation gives CAISGAGRSDQPQHF.

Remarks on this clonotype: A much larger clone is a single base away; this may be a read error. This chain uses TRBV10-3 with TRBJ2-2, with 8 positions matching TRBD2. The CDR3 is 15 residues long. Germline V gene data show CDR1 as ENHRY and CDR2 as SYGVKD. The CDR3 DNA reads TGTGCCATCAGTGCGGAGCGGGGGAACATCGGGGAGCTGTTTTTT. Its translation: CAISAERGNIGELFF.

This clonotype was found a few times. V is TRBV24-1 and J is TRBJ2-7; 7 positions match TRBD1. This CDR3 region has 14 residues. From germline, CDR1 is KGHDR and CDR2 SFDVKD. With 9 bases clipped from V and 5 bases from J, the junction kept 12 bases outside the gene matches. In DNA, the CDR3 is TGTGCCACCCGAGCCGGGACAGAGCAGGACGAGCAGTACTTC. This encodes CATRAGTEQDEQYF.

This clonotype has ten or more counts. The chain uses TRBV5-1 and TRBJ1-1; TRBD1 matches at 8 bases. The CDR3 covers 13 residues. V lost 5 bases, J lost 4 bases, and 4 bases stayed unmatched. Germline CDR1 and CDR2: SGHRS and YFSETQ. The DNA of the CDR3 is TGCGCCAGCAGGTCAGGGGGCGGCACTGAAGCTTTCTTT. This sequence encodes CASRSGGGTEAFF.

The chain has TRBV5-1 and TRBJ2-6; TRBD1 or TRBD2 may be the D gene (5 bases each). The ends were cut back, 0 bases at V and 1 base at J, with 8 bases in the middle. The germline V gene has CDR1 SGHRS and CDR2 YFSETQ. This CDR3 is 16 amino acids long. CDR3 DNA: TGCGCCAGCAGCTTGGTAGGGGAGTCTGGGGCCAACGTCCTGACTTTC. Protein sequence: CASSLVGESGANVLTF.

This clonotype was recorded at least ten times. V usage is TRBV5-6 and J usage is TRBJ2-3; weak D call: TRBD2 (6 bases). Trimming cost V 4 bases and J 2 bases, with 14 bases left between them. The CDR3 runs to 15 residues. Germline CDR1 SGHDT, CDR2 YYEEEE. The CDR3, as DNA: TGTGCCAGCAGCCCACTGGCGGGATCCACAGATACGCAGTATTTT. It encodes CASSPLAGSTDTQYF.